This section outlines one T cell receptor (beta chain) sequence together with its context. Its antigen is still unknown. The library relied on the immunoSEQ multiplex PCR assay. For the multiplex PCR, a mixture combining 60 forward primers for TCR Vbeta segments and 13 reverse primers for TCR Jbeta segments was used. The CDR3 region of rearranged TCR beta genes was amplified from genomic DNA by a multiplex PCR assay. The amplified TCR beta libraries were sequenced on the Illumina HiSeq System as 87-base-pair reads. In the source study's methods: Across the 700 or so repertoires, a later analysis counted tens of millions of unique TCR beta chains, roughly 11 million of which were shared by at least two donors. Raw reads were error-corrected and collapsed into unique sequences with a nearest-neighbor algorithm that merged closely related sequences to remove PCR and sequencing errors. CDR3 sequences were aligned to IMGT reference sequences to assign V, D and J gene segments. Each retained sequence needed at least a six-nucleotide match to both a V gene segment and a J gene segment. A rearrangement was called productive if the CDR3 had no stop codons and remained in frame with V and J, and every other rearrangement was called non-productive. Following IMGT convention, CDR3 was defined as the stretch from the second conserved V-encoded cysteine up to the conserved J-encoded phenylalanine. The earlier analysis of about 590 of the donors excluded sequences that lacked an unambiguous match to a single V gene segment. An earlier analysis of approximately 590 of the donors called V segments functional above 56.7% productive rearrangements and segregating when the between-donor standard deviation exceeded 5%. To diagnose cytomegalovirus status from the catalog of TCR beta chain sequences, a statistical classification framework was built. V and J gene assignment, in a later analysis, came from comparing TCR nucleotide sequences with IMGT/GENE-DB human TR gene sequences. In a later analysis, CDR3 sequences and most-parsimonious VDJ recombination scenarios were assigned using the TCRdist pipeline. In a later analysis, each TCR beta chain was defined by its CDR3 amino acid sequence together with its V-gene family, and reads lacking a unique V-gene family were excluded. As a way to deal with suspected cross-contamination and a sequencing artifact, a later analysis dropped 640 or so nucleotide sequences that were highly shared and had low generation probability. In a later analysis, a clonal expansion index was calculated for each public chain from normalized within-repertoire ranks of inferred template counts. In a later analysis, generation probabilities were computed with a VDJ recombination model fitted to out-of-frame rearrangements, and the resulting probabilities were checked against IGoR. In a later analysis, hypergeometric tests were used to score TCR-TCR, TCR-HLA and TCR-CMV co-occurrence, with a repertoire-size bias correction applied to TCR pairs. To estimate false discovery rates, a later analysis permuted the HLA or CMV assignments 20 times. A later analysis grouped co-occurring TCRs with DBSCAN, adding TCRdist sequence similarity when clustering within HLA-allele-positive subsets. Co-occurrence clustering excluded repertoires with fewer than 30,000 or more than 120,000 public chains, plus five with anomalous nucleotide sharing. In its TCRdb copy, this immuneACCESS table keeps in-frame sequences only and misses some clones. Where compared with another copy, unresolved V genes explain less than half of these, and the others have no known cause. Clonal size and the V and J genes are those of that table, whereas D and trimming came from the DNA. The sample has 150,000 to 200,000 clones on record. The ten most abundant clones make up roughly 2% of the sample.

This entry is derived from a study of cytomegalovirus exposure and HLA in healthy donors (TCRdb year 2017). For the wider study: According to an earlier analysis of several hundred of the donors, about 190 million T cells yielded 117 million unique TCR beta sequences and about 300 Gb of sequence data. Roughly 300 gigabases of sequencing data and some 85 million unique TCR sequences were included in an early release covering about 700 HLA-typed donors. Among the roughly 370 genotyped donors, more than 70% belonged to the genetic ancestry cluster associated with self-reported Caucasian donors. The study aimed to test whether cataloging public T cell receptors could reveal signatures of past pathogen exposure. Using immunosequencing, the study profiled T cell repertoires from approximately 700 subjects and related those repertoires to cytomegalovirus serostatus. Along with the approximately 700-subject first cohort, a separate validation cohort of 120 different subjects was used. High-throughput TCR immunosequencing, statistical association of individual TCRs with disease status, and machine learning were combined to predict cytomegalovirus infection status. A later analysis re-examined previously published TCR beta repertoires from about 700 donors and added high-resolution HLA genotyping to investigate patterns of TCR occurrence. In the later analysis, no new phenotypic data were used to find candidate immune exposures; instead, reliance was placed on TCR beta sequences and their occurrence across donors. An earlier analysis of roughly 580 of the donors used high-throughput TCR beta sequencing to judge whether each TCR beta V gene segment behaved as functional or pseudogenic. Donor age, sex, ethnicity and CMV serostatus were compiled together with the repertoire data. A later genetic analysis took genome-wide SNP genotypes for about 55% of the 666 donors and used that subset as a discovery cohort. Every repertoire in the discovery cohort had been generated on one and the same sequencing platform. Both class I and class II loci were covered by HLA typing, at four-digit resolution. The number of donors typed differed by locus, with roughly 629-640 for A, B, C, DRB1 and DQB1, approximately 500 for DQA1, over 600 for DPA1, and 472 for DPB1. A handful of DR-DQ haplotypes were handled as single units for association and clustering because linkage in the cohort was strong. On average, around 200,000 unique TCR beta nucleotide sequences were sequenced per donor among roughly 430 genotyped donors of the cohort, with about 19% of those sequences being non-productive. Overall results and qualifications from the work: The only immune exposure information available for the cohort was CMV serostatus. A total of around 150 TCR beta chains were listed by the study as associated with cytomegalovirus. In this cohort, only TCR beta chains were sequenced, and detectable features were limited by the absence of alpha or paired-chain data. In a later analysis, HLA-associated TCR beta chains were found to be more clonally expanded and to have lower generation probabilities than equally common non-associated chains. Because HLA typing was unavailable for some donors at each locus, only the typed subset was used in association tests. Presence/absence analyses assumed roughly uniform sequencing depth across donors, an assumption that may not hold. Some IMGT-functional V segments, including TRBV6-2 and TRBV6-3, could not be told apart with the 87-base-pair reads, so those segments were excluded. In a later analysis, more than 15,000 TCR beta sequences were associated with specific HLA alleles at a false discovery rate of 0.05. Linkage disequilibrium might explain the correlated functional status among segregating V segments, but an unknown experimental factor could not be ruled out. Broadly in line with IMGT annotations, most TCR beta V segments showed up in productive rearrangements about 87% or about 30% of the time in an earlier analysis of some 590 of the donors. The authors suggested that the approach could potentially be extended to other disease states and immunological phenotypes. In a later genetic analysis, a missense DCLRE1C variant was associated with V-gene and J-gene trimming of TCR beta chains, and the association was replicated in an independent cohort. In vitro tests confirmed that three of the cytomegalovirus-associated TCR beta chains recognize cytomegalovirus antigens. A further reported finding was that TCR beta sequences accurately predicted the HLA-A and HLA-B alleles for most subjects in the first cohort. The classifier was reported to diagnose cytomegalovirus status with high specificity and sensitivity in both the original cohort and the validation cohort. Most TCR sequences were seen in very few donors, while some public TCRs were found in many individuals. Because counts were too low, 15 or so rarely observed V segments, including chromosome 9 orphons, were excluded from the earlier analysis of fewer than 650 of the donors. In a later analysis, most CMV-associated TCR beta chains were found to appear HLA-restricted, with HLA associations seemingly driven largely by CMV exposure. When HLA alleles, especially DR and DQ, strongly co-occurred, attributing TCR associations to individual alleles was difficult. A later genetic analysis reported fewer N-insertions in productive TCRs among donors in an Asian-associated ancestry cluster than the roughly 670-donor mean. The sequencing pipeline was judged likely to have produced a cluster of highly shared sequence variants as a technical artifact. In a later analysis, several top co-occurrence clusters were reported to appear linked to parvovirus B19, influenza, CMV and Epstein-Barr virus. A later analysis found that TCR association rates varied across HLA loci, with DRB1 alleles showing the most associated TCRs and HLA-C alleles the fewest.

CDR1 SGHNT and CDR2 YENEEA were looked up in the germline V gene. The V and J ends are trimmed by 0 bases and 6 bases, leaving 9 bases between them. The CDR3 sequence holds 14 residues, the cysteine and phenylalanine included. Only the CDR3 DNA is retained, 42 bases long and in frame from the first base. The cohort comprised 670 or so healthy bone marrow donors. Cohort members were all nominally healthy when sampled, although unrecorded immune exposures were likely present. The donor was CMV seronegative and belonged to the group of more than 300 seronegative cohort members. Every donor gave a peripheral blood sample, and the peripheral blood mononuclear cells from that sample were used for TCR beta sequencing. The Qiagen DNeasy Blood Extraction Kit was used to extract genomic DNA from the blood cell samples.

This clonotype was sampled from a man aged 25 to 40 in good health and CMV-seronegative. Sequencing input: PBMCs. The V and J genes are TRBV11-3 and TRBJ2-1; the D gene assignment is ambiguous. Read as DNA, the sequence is TGTGCCAGCAGCTTAGATACCACATCCAATGAGCAGTTCTTC. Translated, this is CASSLDTTSNEQFF.